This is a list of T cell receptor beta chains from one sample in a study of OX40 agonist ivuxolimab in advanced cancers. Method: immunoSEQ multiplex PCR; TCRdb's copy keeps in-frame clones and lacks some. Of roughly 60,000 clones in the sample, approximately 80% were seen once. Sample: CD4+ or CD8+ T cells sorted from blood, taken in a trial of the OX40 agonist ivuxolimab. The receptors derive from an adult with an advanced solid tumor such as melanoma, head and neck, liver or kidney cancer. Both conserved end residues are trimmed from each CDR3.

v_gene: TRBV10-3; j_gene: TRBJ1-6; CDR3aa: AISESRQGSSPLH
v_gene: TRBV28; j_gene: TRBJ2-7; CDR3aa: ASSQVGSGMVEQY
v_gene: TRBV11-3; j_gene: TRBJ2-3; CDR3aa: ASSRPGQGPSTDTQY
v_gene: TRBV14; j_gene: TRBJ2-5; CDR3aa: ASSQSLAGPGETQY
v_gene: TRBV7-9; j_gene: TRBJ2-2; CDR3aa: ASSVTGLLSGSTGELF
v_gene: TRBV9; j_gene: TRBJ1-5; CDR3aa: ASSVGGSDQPQH
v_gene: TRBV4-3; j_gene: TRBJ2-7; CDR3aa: ASSQMTGDPYEQY
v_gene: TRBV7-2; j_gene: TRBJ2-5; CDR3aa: ASSTRTSGESQETQY
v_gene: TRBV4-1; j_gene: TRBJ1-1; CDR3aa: ASSQDPTGKNTEAF
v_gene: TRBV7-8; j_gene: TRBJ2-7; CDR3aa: ASSPPPSGLATREQY
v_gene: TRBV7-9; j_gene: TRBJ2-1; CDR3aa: ASSQTDYEQF
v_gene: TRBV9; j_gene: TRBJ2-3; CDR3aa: ASSAERERGDTQY
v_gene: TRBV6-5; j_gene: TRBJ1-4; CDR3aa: ASSMGIVGEKLF
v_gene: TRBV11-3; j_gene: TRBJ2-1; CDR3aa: ASSVAGLYNEQF
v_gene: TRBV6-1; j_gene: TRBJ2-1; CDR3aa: ASSEAGHSYNEQF
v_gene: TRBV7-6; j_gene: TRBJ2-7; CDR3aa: ASSPVGVLYEQY
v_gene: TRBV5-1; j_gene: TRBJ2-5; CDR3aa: ASSLGDVSGPEQY